The present T cell receptor (beta chain) was sequenced within a study of early T cells in non-severe SARS-CoV-2 infection. Trimming took 0 bases from V and 4 from J, leaving 14 bases between them. The CDR3 runs to 15 residues. Germline-derived CDR1 and CDR2 are SGHRS and YFSETQ. The protocol attached unique molecular identifiers to individual cDNA molecules. TCRdb independently ran MiXCR on the 5' RACE reads; one entry per CDR3 protein. This table has around 60,000 distinct CDR3 sequences, 8% to 10% appearing once. This clonotype was obtained from an adult who was a healthcare worker with PCR-confirmed SARS-CoV-2 infection or an uninfected control (not recorded which). Sequenced sample: whole blood. The chain has TRBV5-1 and TRBJ2-7, with D maybe TRBD2 (6 bases). In DNA, the CDR3 is TGCGCCAGCAGCTTGGAATCGGGACTCTTTTACGAGCAGTACTTC. Protein: CASSLESGLFYEQYF.